Each of the 12 T cell receptor beta chains below was sequenced from the same sample in a study of blood T cell repertoires in COVID-19. The data were produced by immunoSEQ multiplex PCR, yet TCRdb's version contains in-frame clones alone and is incomplete. The table lists more than 250,000 clones, roughly 89% of them singletons, with 6% to 7% in the top ten. The material sequenced was PBMCs or T cells enriched from blood (not recorded which). These receptors all come from a woman in her 40s who had recovered from COVID-19.

The chain carries TRBV3-1 (or the pseudogene TRBV3-2) and TRBJ1-3; 9 positions agree with TRBD1. The length of the CDR3 is 15 residues. V was pared by 4 bases and J by 2 bases, with 3 bases of the junction left unmatched. CDR1 is LGHDT and CDR2 is YNNKEL in the germline V gene (reference sequence). CDR3 nucleotide sequence: TGTGCCAGCAGCCCGGACAGGGGAACTGGAAACACCATATATTTT. Protein sequence: CASSPDRGTGNTIYF.

J is TRBJ2-1 and V is TRBV11-2, with D uncertain. CDR1 and CDR2 from the germline V gene are SGHAT and FQNNGV. The CDR3 is made up of 12 amino acids. V gave up 2 bases and J gave up 8 bases, with 7 bases separating them. The CDR3 region is CASSLHRDEQFF. CDR3 sequence (DNA): TGTGCCAGCAGCTTACATAGAGATGAGCAGTTCTTC.

The chain links TRBV2 to TRBJ2-5; perhaps TRBD2 as D (8 bases). CDR1 is SNHLY, CDR2 FYNNEI, per germline. The CDR3 spans 15 residues. V lost 6 bases and J lost 6, with 20 bases in between. The CDR3 loop is CASRAGLGGRQTQYF. The CDR3 DNA follows: TGTGCCAGCAGAGCGGGACTAGGGGGCCGGCAGACCCAGTACTTC.

The CDR3 spells CASSGQGPNYGYTF. CDR3 nucleotides: TGCGCCAGCAGCGGACAGGGCCCTAACTATGGCTACACCTTC. The rearrangement uses TRBV5-1 and TRBJ1-2; 8 bases agree with TRBD1. Germline V gives CDR1 SGHRS, CDR2 YFSETQ. Trimming at V came to 4 bases and at J to 0 bases, leaving 2 bases not matched to a gene. This CDR3 is built from 14 residues. Combining the CDR3 with reference TRBV5-1 and TRBJ1-2 gives the whole variable domain KAGVTQTPRYLIKTRGQQVTLSCSPISGHRSVSWYQQTPGQGLQFLFEYFSETQRNKGNFPGRFSGRQFSNSRSEMNVSTLELGDSALYLCASSGQGPNYGYTFGSGTRLTVV.

The rearrangement joins TRBV7-2 to TRBJ2-5; a weak D match, TRBD1 (5 bases). V was pared by 3 bases and J by 6 bases, with 17 bases between. The CDR3 extends over 15 amino acids. The germline CDR1 and CDR2 sequences are SGHTA and FQGNSA. The CDR3, as DNA: TGTGCCAGCAGCTTCGATACCGGCCACAGGAAGACCCAGTACTTC. Residues: CASSFDTGHRKTQYF.

The chain couples TRBV7-9 to TRBJ2-4, with 8 bases aligning to TRBD2. This CDR3 contains 13 residues. After removal of 6 bases from V and 5 bases from J, the junction contained 3 bases not matched to a gene. Germline CDR1 reads SEHNR; CDR2 reads FQNEAQ (reference sequence). The CDR3 protein is CASSGTRENIQYF. DNA for the CDR3: TGTGCCAGCAGTGGGACTAGGGAAAACATTCAGTACTTC.

The V and J genes are TRBV7-9 and TRBJ2-7; TRBD1 aligns across 9 bases. CDR1 and CDR2 (germline): SEHNR, FQNEAQ (reference sequence). Trimming at V came to 5 bases and at J to 0 bases, leaving 8 bases not matched to a gene. The length of the CDR3 is 16 residues. CDR3 DNA sequence: TGTGCCAGCAGCCTCCCCGGGACAGGGCTCTCCTACGAGCAGTACTTC. It encodes CASSLPGTGLSYEQYF.

This clone has just one count. The chain uses TRBV6-1 and TRBJ1-5, with D possibly TRBD1 on 5 matching bases. The V end lost 2 bases, the J end lost 9 bases, and 14 bases lay between the germline ends. The germline V gene encodes CDR1 MNHNS and CDR2 SASEGT. The CDR3 extends over 14 amino acids. The CDR3: CASSERGIGPPQHF. The CDR3 nucleotides are TGTGCCAGCAGTGAACGGGGGATCGGCCCGCCCCAGCATTTT.

The J gene is TRBJ1-4, the V gene TRBV6-5; TRBD1 agrees at 7 bases. The V segment lost 6 bases and the J segment 3 bases; nucleotides outside the gene matches: 4. The length of the CDR3 is 14 residues. The germline V gene has CDR1 MNHEY and CDR2 SVGAGI. The CDR3 here is CASRAGTANEKLFF. DNA for the CDR3: TGTGCCAGCAGGGCCGGGACAGCTAATGAAAAACTGTTTTTT.

The sample holds a few counts of this clone. CDR3 region: CASSFGTYYEQYF. In DNA, the CDR3 is TGTGCCAGCAGTTTTGGGACATACTACGAGCAGTACTTC. The gene calls are TRBV28 and TRBJ2-7, with D tentatively TRBD1 (6 bases). The CDR3 runs 13 residues. V was shortened by 3 bases and J by 3 bases, with 9 bases between the two germline ends. The germline V gene encodes CDR1 MDHEN and CDR2 SYDVKM.

This chain joins TRBV28 and TRBJ1-6, with 8 bases that match TRBD1. In germline, CDR1 is MDHEN, CDR2 SYDVKM. CDR3 size: 13 residues. Unmatched junction bases numbered 2, after V lost 4 bases and J lost 9 bases. The CDR3 DNA follows: TGTGCCAGCAGTTACGGACAGGGTTCACCCCTCCACTTT. It translates to CASSYGQGSPLHF.

CDR3 coding DNA: TGTGCCTGGAGTATAAGCGGGAGCGTCGGTACGCAGTATTTT. Residues: CAWSISGSVGTQYF. The rearrangement joins TRBV30 to TRBJ2-3; TRBD2 matches 8 bases. The CDR3 length is 14 residues. Germline-derived CDR1 and CDR2 are GTSNPN and SVGIG (reference sequence). J lost 8 bases, V lost 2 bases, and 9 bases had no gene match.